Included here is one TCR beta chain sequence, with context. Here immunoSEQ multiplex PCR was the method, and the copy in TCRdb shows in-frame clones only, minus some. This table has tens of thousands of clones, approximately 88% appearing once. This entry is derived from a study of blood T cell repertoires in COVID-19. Source material: peripheral blood. The clonotype comes from a human donor in a cohort sampled during active COVID-19.

The CDR3 DNA is TGTGCCAGCAGCATCACTAGGTCCGGCGGGGAGCTGTTTTTT. It codes for CASSITRSGGELFF. The rearrangement uses TRBV6-5 and TRBJ2-2, with D perhaps TRBD2 (5 bases). The CDR3 spans 14 residues. CDR1 and CDR2 (germline): MNHEY, SVGAGI. V lost 6 bases to trimming and J lost 7 bases, with 15 bases between them.